The clone carrying this TCR beta chain has only a few counts. The antigen remains unidentified. The entry originates in a study of T-cell memory formation after mild COVID-19. Study-level information: TCR clusters mostly belonged to single donors. Study-wide results and limits: Some clones that responded were present in memory (sampled pre-infection), which suggests cross-reactive memory joined. Balance between CD4 and CD8 was seen in clones contracting day 15 to 85, and a CD4+ lean was seen in later expanders.

The CDR3 runs 16 residues. V was pared by 2 bases and J by 7 bases, with 10 bases of the junction left unmatched. Germline V gene lookup returns CDR1 MNHEY and CDR2 SVGAGI. From the 5' RACE reads, TCRdb called clonotypes with MiXCR, one entry per CDR3 protein. The table lists approximately 290,000 distinct CDR3 sequences, around a sixth of them singletons. The chain combines TRBV6-5 with TRBJ1-2, with 10 bases aligning to TRBD1. The sequence came from a man aged 18 to 30 who had mild COVID-19 (a few samples of this study predate the infection). Cell type and time point are not known. Sequences were obtained from PBMCs or a T cell subset sorted from them (not recorded which). The CDR3 protein is CASSYRFRDRGRGYTF. The CDR3 coding sequence is TGTGCCAGCAGTTACAGGTTTAGGGACAGGGGACGTGGCTACACCTTC.